This TCR beta chain was retrieved from a study of human T cells and chemical hapten exposure. Study-level background: The patient population, which was mostly female, had alopecia areata, totalis or universalis.

Study-wide results and limits: The study found expanded TCRs formed significantly more large CDR3 similarity clusters than controls. With regard to DPC sensitization, TCRs above 1 in 1000 frequency did not change.

The ends were cut back, 4 bases at V and 1 base at J, with 12 bases in the middle. Germline V gene lookup returns CDR1 SGHRS and CDR2 YFSETQ. The CDR3 loop spans 14 amino acids. A single record per CDR3 protein comes from TCRdb applying MiXCR to the RACE reads. This sample has around 99,000 distinct CDR3 sequences, with under 15% found just once. The time point denotes: patch test 1, 2 weeks after DPC sensitization. As for treatment: therapeutic diphenylcyclopropenone sensitization with weekly scalp DPC. People who gave samples had alopecia, were 18 to 70 years old, and were suitable for DPC. As regards this clonotype: Antigen unknown.

The receptor's source is a woman in her thirties or forties with alopecia areata. Some clones in this sample may be carry-over from other donors' samples. The V and J genes are TRBV5-1 and TRBJ2-7; D is undetermined. Here the sequenced sample was whole blood, taken in connection with sensitization to the hapten diphenylcyclopropenone (DPC). CDR3 in amino acids: CASSPAHGSYEQYF. The CDR3 DNA reads as TGCGCCAGCAGCCCGGCCCATGGGTCCTACGAGCAGTACTTC.